The 29 T cell receptor beta chains given below trace back to one sample, sequenced in a study of identical twins. TCRdb re-analysed the 5' RACE reads in MiXCR, keeping a single row per CDR3 protein. Here the sample spans approximately 630,000 distinct CDR3 sequences, about 7.1% being singletons. The sample was also reused in another study, on yellow fever vaccine responses in identical twins.

Sequenced input: PBMCs. Receptors originate from a woman between 18 and 29 years old in good health.

The J gene is TRBJ2-1, the V gene TRBV4-1; 7 bases are a match to TRBD2. Germline V gene sequence: CDR1 MGHRA, CDR2 YSYEKL. This CDR3 is 17 amino acids long. The ends lost 0 bases at V and 7 bases at J; junction bases unmatched: 12. CDR3 loop: CASSQDWRRGERNEQFF. Written as DNA, the CDR3 is TGCGCCAGCAGCCAAGATTGGAGACGGGGGGAAAGGAATGAGCAGTTCTTC.

This chain connects TRBV6-1 to TRBJ1-4; D remains ambiguous. The V end lost 2 bases, the J end lost 2 bases, and 6 bases lay between the germline ends. The CDR3 totals 14 residues. Germline-derived CDR1 and CDR2 are MNHNS and SASEGT. The CDR3 DNA sequence: TGTGCCAGCAGTGAATTGGTTACTAATGAAAAACTGTTTTTT. Its protein product is CASSELVTNEKLFF.

V and J are TRBV6-5 and TRBJ1-2, with TRBD1 matching 9 bases. V was clipped by 4 bases and J by 3 bases; unmatched bases: 6. The CDR3 sequence is 15 residues long. In germline, CDR1 is MNHEY, CDR2 SVGAGI. The CDR3 loop is CASSSQGAGDYGYTF. CDR3 nucleotide sequence: TGTGCCAGCAGTTCACAGGGGGCGGGTGACTATGGCTACACCTTC.

There are many counts of this clonotype. Here the CDR3 reads CASRETGNQPQHF. The CDR3 DNA sequence: TGTGCCAGCAGGGAGACAGGGAATCAGCCCCAGCATTTT. V usage is TRBV12-3 or TRBV12-4 and J usage is TRBJ1-5; the match to TRBD1 covers 7 bases. Germline trimming cut 6 bases from V and 4 bases from J; bases unmatched to any gene: 3. The CDR3 contains 13 residues.

This clonotype was counted ten times or more. The rearrangement uses TRBV28 and TRBJ2-1; D tentatively reads TRBD1 or TRBD2 (6 bases each). The V and J ends lost 4 bases and 4 bases respectively, with 23 bases between them. Germline values: CDR1 MDHEN, CDR2 SYDVKM. The CDR3 loop spans 18 amino acids. The CDR3 here is CASSYHPVRGTAYNEQFF. In nucleotides, the CDR3 is TGTGCCAGCAGTTACCACCCCGTTAGGGGGACTGCTTACAATGAGCAGTTCTTC. The full variable domain, its missing parts supplied by reference TRBV28 and TRBJ2-1, is DVKVTQSSRYLVKRTGEKVFLECVQDMDHENMFWYRQDPGLGLRLIYFSYDVKMKEKGDIPEGYSVSREKKERFSLILESASTNQTSMYLCASSYHPVRGTAYNEQFFGPGTRLTVL.

This clonotype was observed at least ten times. The chain has TRBV10-3 and TRBJ1-3, with D maybe TRBD1 (5 bases). Germline V lookup: CDR1 ENHRY, CDR2 SYGVKD. The CDR3 covers 16 residues. Trimming cost V 2 bases and J 0 bases, with 11 bases left between them. CDR3 nucleotides: TGTGCCATCAGTGAGAGGGACCGGAGCTCTGGAAACACCATATATTTT. This translates into CAISERDRSSGNTIYF.

This clonotype was detected ten times or more. V usage is TRBV7-9 and J usage is TRBJ2-2; D is unclear. V was pared by 0 bases and J by 6 bases, with 11 bases between. Per the germline V gene, CDR1 is SEHNR and CDR2 is FQNEAQ (reference sequence). The CDR3 runs 15 residues. The CDR3 bases are TGTGCCAGCAGCTTAGCTGGGCAGTCCTCCGGGGAGCTGTTTTTT. Protein product: CASSLAGQSSGELFF.

This clonotype turned up a few times. This sequence joins TRBV20-1 and TRBJ2-7, with TRBD1 as a possible D gene (5 bases). V lost 3 bases and J lost 2, with 8 bases in between. CDR3 size: 12 residues. The germline V gene encodes CDR1 DFQATT and CDR2 SNEGSKA (reference sequence). CDR3 sequence reads: CSASDRPYEQYV. The CDR3 DNA reads TGCAGTGCTAGCGACAGACCCTACGAGCAGTACGTC.

This clonotype turned up a few times. The chain uses TRBV7-9 and TRBJ2-5, with 11 nucleotides matching TRBD1. The CDR3 runs 17 residues. CDR1 and CDR2 (germline): SEHNR, FQNEAQ (reference sequence). The V gene end was trimmed by 6 bases and the J gene end by 5 bases; junction bases not matched to a gene: 14. The CDR3 is CASSSITDRGRRETQYF. CDR3 DNA: TGTGCCAGCAGTTCCATCACGGACAGGGGGCGGCGGGAGACCCAGTACTTC.

This clonotype has a handful of counts. The CDR3 is CASSGQFQSSYNEQFF. DNA of the CDR3: TGTGCCAGCAGCGGACAGTTCCAAAGCTCCTACAATGAGCAGTTCTTC. The chain has TRBV6-1 and TRBJ2-1; D might be TRBD1 (6 bases). CDR3 length equals 16 residues. V was cut by 6 bases and J by 0 bases, with 15 bases left in between. Germline V gene data show CDR1 as MNHNS and CDR2 as SASEGT.

The chain recombines TRBV5-1 with TRBJ1-1, with 8 bases matching TRBD1. This CDR3 contains 13 residues. Germline values: CDR1 SGHRS, CDR2 YFSETQ. V shed 4 bases and J 8 bases; nucleotides not matched to a gene: 7. The CDR3 here is CASSIWTGREAFF. The CDR3 DNA follows: TGCGCCAGCAGCATCTGGACAGGGAGAGAAGCTTTCTTT.

There are a few counts of this clonotype. The chain employs TRBV24-1 and TRBJ2-1; D perhaps matches TRBD1 (6 bases). Germline lookup yields CDR1 KGHDR and CDR2 SFDVKD. There are 14 residues in the CDR3. V shed 1 base and J shed 6 bases, with 9 bases lying between them. The CDR3 protein is CATSDFAGANEQFF. CDR3 nucleotides: TGTGCCACCAGTGATTTTGCAGGGGCCAATGAGCAGTTCTTC.

This clonotype has a handful of counts. This chain uses TRBV11-1 with TRBJ2-7; tentative D call: TRBD1 (6 bases). This CDR3 has 15 residues. Germline V gene sequence: CDR1 SGHAT, CDR2 FQDESV (reference sequence). Trimming pared 1 base from V and 1 base from J, leaving 11 bases between. The CDR3 coding sequence is TGTGCCAGCAGCTTAGGACCGACAGGATCCTACGAGCAGTACTTC. Translation gives CASSLGPTGSYEQYF.

This clonotype has only a few counts. The rearrangement uses TRBV18 and TRBJ2-7, with TRBD2 matching 7 bases. Germline lookup yields CDR1 KGHSH and CDR2 LQKENI. CDR3 size: 17 residues. Trimming removed 2 bases from V and 2 bases from J; junction bases left unmatched: 12. The CDR3 nucleotides are TGTGCCAGCTCACCATATGGGACTACGCAACCGACCTACGAGCAGTACTTC. This encodes CASSPYGTTQPTYEQYF.

The V and J genes are TRBV7-8 and TRBJ2-5; D gene uncertain. The CDR3 extends over 13 amino acids. V shed 1 base and J shed 5 bases, with 8 bases lying between them. Germline CDR1 is SGHVS and CDR2 is FQNEAQ. This chain's CDR3 is CASSLGGMETQYF. DNA of the CDR3: TGTGCCAGCAGCTTAGGGGGTATGGAGACCCAGTACTTC.

This clonotype occurred a few times. The chain has TRBV5-1 and TRBJ2-2; TRBD2 might be the D (5 bases). The V end lost 3 bases, the J end lost 6 bases, and 15 bases lay between the germline ends. Germline CDR1 reads SGHRS; CDR2 reads YFSETQ. CDR3 size: 15 residues. As DNA, the CDR3 is TGCGCCAGCAGCTCAACTCAGCACGGGGCCGGGGAGCTGTTTTTT. This sequence encodes CASSSTQHGAGELFF.

In this sample, this clonotype turned up many times. The genes are TRBV28 and TRBJ2-2, with a weak D call TRBD1 (6 bases). Germline V CDR1 and CDR2: MDHEN, SYDVKM. Deletions cut 7 bases from V and 4 bases from J, with 16 bases between. The CDR3 length is 15 residues. CDR3 protein: CASNTRGSATGELFF. The CDR3 DNA reads as TGTGCCAGCAATACCAGGGGATCAGCCACCGGGGAGCTGTTTTTT. Complete variable domain (other parts from reference TRBV28 and TRBJ2-2): DVKVTQSSRYLVKRTGEKVFLECVQDMDHENMFWYRQDPGLGLRLIYFSYDVKMKEKGDIPEGYSVSREKKERFSLILESASTNQTSMYLCASNTRGSATGELFFGEGSRLTVL.

There are many counts of this clonotype. V is TRBV5-1 and J is TRBJ2-3; 9 bases map to TRBD2. CDR3 length equals 14 residues. The germline gives CDR1 SGHRS, CDR2 YFSETQ. Germline trimming cut 7 bases from V and 0 bases from J; bases unmatched to any gene: 3. CDR3 residues: CASGREGSTDTQYF. The CDR3 nucleotides are TGCGCCAGCGGGCGGGAGGGAAGCACAGATACGCAGTATTTT. The full variable domain, in which reference TRBV5-1 and TRBJ2-3 provide the parts outside the CDR3, is KAGVTQTPRYLIKTRGQQVTLSCSPISGHRSVSWYQQTPGQGLQFLFEYFSETQRNKGNFPGRFSGRQFSNSRSEMNVSTLELGDSALYLCASGREGSTDTQYFGPGTRLTVL.

The chain has TRBV12-5 and TRBJ2-7; D possibly matches TRBD1 or TRBD2 (5 bases each). The CDR3 has 15 amino acids. Trimming took 1 base from V and 4 from J, leaving 14 bases between them. Germline loops: CDR1 LGHNT, CDR2 FRNRAP. In DNA, the CDR3 is TGTGCTAGTGGTTTGGGCCGGGACGGATGGTACGAGCAGTACTTC. It translates to CASGLGRDGWYEQYF. The variable domain in full, with the rest retrieved from reference TRBV12-5 and TRBJ2-7, is DARVTQTPRHKVTEMGQEVTMRCQPILGHNTVFWYRQTMMQGLELLAYFRNRAPLDDSGMPKDRFSAEMPDATLATLKIQPSEPRDSAVYFCASGLGRDGWYEQYFGPGTRLTVT.

This clonotype has more than one count but fewer than ten. The rearrangement links TRBV28 to TRBJ1-5; no firm D call. The CDR3 sequence is 12 residues long. Germline V gene lookup returns CDR1 MDHEN and CDR2 SYDVKM. Trimming left V 4 bases short and J 6 bases short, with 7 bases between. In nucleotides, the CDR3 is TGTGCCAGCAGTTGGTATTCTCAGCCCCAGCATTTT. Translated: CASSWYSQPQHF.

This clonotype was seen ten or more times. The rearrangement links TRBV5-1 to TRBJ2-1, with 8 bases lining up with TRBD2. Germline V gene lookup returns CDR1 SGHRS and CDR2 YFSETQ. This CDR3 spans 20 amino acids. V was pared by 0 bases and J by 4 bases, with 18 bases of the junction left unmatched. In DNA form, the CDR3 reads TGCGCCAGCAGCTTGGTCGCGGGGGGAAGGCTAAGCGGGATATACAATGAGCAGTTCTTC. It yields the protein CASSLVAGGRLSGIYNEQFF.

This clonotype was seen repeatedly, ten times or more. The chain couples TRBV12-3 or TRBV12-4 to TRBJ1-2; 11 bases are shared with TRBD1. V gave up 7 bases and J gave up 1 base; unmatched junction bases: 5. This CDR3 is 15 amino acids long. For the CDR3, the DNA is TGTGCCAGCAACAGGGACAGGGGGTATAACTATGGCTACACCTTC. It yields the protein CASNRDRGYNYGYTF.

The chain joins TRBV24-1 to TRBJ2-2, with D uncertain. Trimming left V 5 bases short and J 8 bases short, with 5 bases between. Germline values: CDR1 KGHDR, CDR2 SFDVKD. This CDR3 has 11 amino acids. For the CDR3, the DNA is TGTGCCACCAGTGCTTTTGGGGAGCTGTTTTTT. Residues: CATSAFGELFF.

The chain uses TRBV5-6 and TRBJ2-1, with 9 bases that match TRBD1. The CDR3 length is 14 residues. From germline, CDR1 is SGHDT and CDR2 YYEEEE. V shed 4 bases and J 7 bases; nucleotides not matched to a gene: 6. CDR3 region: CASSLGTGWNEQFF. The CDR3 region has the DNA TGTGCCAGCAGCCTAGGGACAGGGTGGAATGAGCAGTTCTTC.

This clonotype came up a few times. The V and J genes are TRBV28 and TRBJ1-5, with D maybe TRBD1 (6 bases). The CDR3 runs 17 residues. Germline CDR1 reads MDHEN; CDR2 reads SYDVKM. V was shortened by 1 base and J by 1 base, with 14 bases between the two germline ends. The CDR3 loop is CASSLFLRGASNQPQHF. The CDR3 region has the DNA TGTGCCAGCAGTTTATTTCTTCGGGGGGCGAGCAATCAGCCCCAGCATTTT.

This clonotype was observed many times. V usage is TRBV5-1 and J usage is TRBJ1-5; no clear D gene. The CDR3 contains 16 residues. V was clipped by 0 bases and J by 0 bases, with 10 bases between them. Looked up from germline, CDR1 is SGHRS and CDR2 is YFSETQ. The CDR3 region is CASSLGGRYSNQPQHF. CDR3 sequence (DNA): TGCGCCAGCAGCTTGGGAGGACGGTATAGCAATCAGCCCCAGCATTTT.

This clonotype was counted ten times or more. The V and J genes are TRBV20-1 and TRBJ2-1; D might be TRBD2 (5 bases). The germline gives CDR1 DFQATT, CDR2 SNEGSKA (reference sequence). The length of the CDR3 is 14 residues. V shed 3 bases and J shed 0 bases, with 9 bases lying between them. The CDR3 region has the DNA TGCAGTGCTAGTTCCGGGAACTCCTACAATGAGCAGTTCTTC. Translation: CSASSGNSYNEQFF.

This clonotype was seen a few times. The chain has TRBV12-3 or TRBV12-4 and TRBJ1-1; TRBD1 agrees at 10 bases. Losses at the gene ends were 3 bases for V and 11 bases for J; bases not matched to a gene: 9. There are 14 residues in the CDR3. This CDR3 is CASSLSGQGQRAFF. CDR3 in DNA: TGTGCCAGCAGTTTGTCGGGACAGGGGCAAAGGGCTTTCTTT.

This clonotype has ten or more counts. This chain links TRBV28 with TRBJ2-7; 14 nucleotides align to TRBD2. Germline-derived CDR1 and CDR2 are MDHEN and SYDVKM. V dropped 2 bases and J dropped 3; count of bases not matched to a gene: 0. This CDR3 is 15 amino acids long. The CDR3 is CASSLGTSGSYEQYF. DNA for the CDR3: TGTGCCAGCAGTTTAGGGACTAGCGGGAGCTACGAGCAGTACTTC. The full variable domain, rest sourced from reference TRBV28 and TRBJ2-7, is DVKVTQSSRYLVKRTGEKVFLECVQDMDHENMFWYRQDPGLGLRLIYFSYDVKMKEKGDIPEGYSVSREKKERFSLILESASTNQTSMYLCASSLGTSGSYEQYFGPGTRLTVT.